This TCR beta chain was recovered during a study of T cells after yellow fever vaccination. Study as a whole: The authors prepared low-cell-number fractions using SMART-Seq v4 Ultra Low Input. Notes on the study in general: Most primary-vaccination clones recurred post-booster (approximately 95% CD4, 88% CD8).

TCRdb reanalysed the 5' RACE reads using MiXCR and keeps one entry per CDR3 protein. There are over 65,000 distinct CDR3 sequences in the sample; approximately 12% occur only once, and approximately 25% lies in the top ten. This clonotype showed up just a few times. Germline loops: CDR1 SEHNR, CDR2 FQNEAQ (reference sequence). J was trimmed by 4 bases and V by 7 bases; bases with no gene match: 9. This CDR3 spans 15 amino acids. The V and J genes are TRBV7-9 and TRBJ2-2; 7 bases are shared with TRBD2. The source of this sequence is a man between 18 and 35 years old who received the YFV17D yellow fever vaccine. Sequenced here: CD8+ T cells not binding an NS4B(214-222) dextramer, sorted from PBMCs, sampled 20 to 25 days after the first yellow fever vaccination. DNA of the CDR3: TGTGCCAGCACCTTTCGGGAGGTCTCCACCGGGGAGCTGTTTTTT. Residues: CASTFREVSTGELFF.